The sequence of this TCR beta chain was determined in a study of CD8 T cells in Susac syndrome. Roughly 0.45 to 1 ug RNA was reverse transcribed with random hexamers. TCRdb recomputed calls from the immunoSEQ multiplex PCR reads with MiXCR, one row per CDR3 protein. This table holds about 76,000 distinct CDR3 sequences, around 93% found once. CDR1 is SGDLS and CDR2 is YYNGEE in the germline V gene. Trimming cost V 3 bases and J 5 bases; bases outside gene matches: 8. The CDR3 sequence is 15 residues long. V is TRBV9 and J is TRBJ2-1; 7 bases match TRBD1. The material sequenced was CD8+ T cells from PBMCs. This clonotype originated in a human donor with Susac syndrome. The CDR3, as DNA: TGTGCCAGCAGCGCCTTGACAGGGCGGGACAATGAGCAGTTCTTC. This codes for CASSALTGRDNEQFF.